One TCR beta chain is described in this entry. Cohorts were assigned according to the clinical history that participants reported. A case of COVID-19 had been met by exposed participants within 2 weeks before study entry. Some clones are missing from TCRdb's copy, which holds only in-frame ones; the method was immunoSEQ multiplex PCR. The sample holds 350,000 to 450,000 clones; approximately 93% are singletons and the top ten take 0.86%. These data originate in a study of blood T cell repertoires in COVID-19. The CDR3 sequence is 15 residues long. Trimming cost V 6 bases and J 6 bases; bases outside gene matches: 11. In germline, CDR1 is LNHDA, CDR2 SQIVND (reference sequence).

The chain joins TRBV19 to TRBJ1-1; 9 bases map to TRBD1. The material sequenced was PBMCs or T cells enriched from blood (not recorded which). The TCR comes from a woman aged 40 to 49 who had been exposed to COVID-19. The CDR3 nucleotides read TGTGCCAGTAGGCCCAGACAGGGGGGTATCGCTGAAGCTTTCTTT. Its translation: CASRPRQGGIAEAFF.